The 25 T cell receptor beta chains below come from one sample, sequenced in a study of human T cells and chemical hapten exposure. Unfractionated whole blood yielded total RNA. In TCRdb, the 5' RACE reads were re-called with MiXCR into one record per CDR3 protein. In the table there are tens of thousands of distinct CDR3 sequences, under 10% of which are singletons. The receptors shown here come from a male donor in good health.

The V and J genes are TRBV30 and TRBJ2-5; D not resolved. Germline lookup yields CDR1 GTSNPN and CDR2 SVGIG (reference sequence). This CDR3 is built from 11 residues. Between the trimmed V and J ends, which lost 6 bases and 5 bases, there was a span of 10 bases. The CDR3 region is CACRLGETQYF. CDR3 sequence (DNA): TGTGCCTGCCGACTGGGGGAGACCCAGTACTTC.

This clonotype was seen many times. The genes are TRBV4-1 and TRBJ1-4, with D uncertain. CDR1 is MGHRA, CDR2 YSYEKL, per germline. The CDR3 has 12 residues. Trimming left V 4 bases short and J 11 bases short, with 11 bases between. The chain's CDR3 is CASSPGPGKLFF. The CDR3 region has the DNA TGCGCCAGCAGCCCCGGACCGGGTAAACTGTTTTTT.

This clonotype was seen more than once but under ten times. CDR3 residues: CASSLEDDWNTQYF. The CDR3 DNA sequence: TGTGCCAGCAGCTTAGAGGATGATTGGAATACGCAGTATTTT. The chain couples TRBV11-2 to TRBJ2-3, with D uncertain. The ends were cut back, 0 bases at V and 7 bases at J, with 11 bases in the middle. Germline CDR1 SGHAT, CDR2 FQNNGV. CDR3 size: 14 residues.

This clonotype was recorded a few times. J is TRBJ1-1 and V is TRBV29-1; D unclear. The germline V gene has CDR1 SQVTM and CDR2 ANQGSEA. This CDR3 has 12 residues. Trimming stripped 1 base from V and 6 bases from J, with 9 bases between. The chain's CDR3 is CSVEASVSEAFF. CDR3 coding DNA: TGCAGCGTTGAAGCGTCGGTCTCTGAAGCTTTCTTT.

This clonotype was picked up many times. The chain is built from TRBV4-1 and TRBJ1-1, with unresolved D. Between the trimmed V and J ends, which lost 0 bases and 2 bases, there was a span of 7 bases. The CDR3 has 14 residues. CDR1 MGHRA and CDR2 YSYEKL come from the germline V gene. CDR3 sequence: CASSQEWPNTEAFF. The DNA for the CDR3 is TGCGCCAGCAGCCAAGAATGGCCTAACACTGAAGCTTTCTTT.

Many counts were recorded for this clonotype. The rearrangement joins TRBV7-9 to TRBJ1-1; D possibly corresponds to TRBD1 (6 bases). The V and J ends lost 1 base and 2 bases respectively, with 14 bases between them. In germline, CDR1 is SEHNR, CDR2 FQNEAQ (reference sequence). The CDR3 totals 16 residues. The chain's CDR3 is CASSLGVAGENTEAFF. CDR3 sequence (DNA): TGTGCCAGCAGCTTAGGGGTGGCAGGGGAAAACACTGAAGCTTTCTTT. Looking up the rest from reference TRBV7-9 and TRBJ1-1 gives the full variable domain: DTGVSQNPRHKITKRGQNVTFRCDPISEHNRLYWYRQTLGQGPEFLTYFQNEAQLEKSRLLSDRFSAERPKGSFSTLEIQRTEQGDSAMYLCASSLGVAGENTEAFFGQGTRLTVV.

This clonotype has ten or more counts. The chain couples TRBV6-2 or TRBV6-3 to TRBJ2-3; possible D gene TRBD1, 6 bases. Germline V gene sequence: CDR1 MNHEY, CDR2 SVGEGT. Trimming pared 7 bases from V and 4 bases from J, leaving 21 bases between. The CDR3 spans 16 residues. This chain's CDR3 is CASTSPKTGPADTQYF. The CDR3 DNA follows: TGTGCCAGCACCTCTCCAAAGACAGGTCCGGCAGATACGCAGTATTTT.

This clonotype was recorded at least ten times. V and J are TRBV12-5 and TRBJ2-3, with 8 bases matching TRBD2. CDR1 and CDR2 (germline): LGHNT, FRNRAP. The V and J ends lost 5 bases and 4 bases, in that order; junction bases with no gene match: 14. This CDR3 comprises 17 residues. CDR3 residues: CASGPKALREDADTQYF. CDR3 nucleotide sequence: TGTGCTAGTGGTCCCAAGGCCCTGCGGGAGGACGCAGATACGCAGTATTTT.

The J gene is TRBJ2-3, the V gene TRBV6-4; 9 bases map to TRBD1. The CDR3 sequence is 16 residues long. Losses at the gene ends were 3 bases for V and 1 base for J; bases not matched to a gene: 5. CDR1 and CDR2 (germline): MRHNA, SNTAGT. CDR3 loop: CASSETTGGGTDTQYF. CDR3 DNA: TGTGCCAGCAGTGAAACGACAGGGGGAGGCACAGATACGCAGTATTTT.

This clonotype has a handful of counts. The chain uses TRBV5-1 and TRBJ1-1; 12 bases are a match to TRBD1. V shed 0 bases, J shed 7 bases, and the junction held 10 bases outside the gene matches. The CDR3 is 17 residues long. Germline loops: CDR1 SGHRS, CDR2 YFSETQ. CDR3 loop: CASSLAGTGGNRGEAFF. CDR3 DNA: TGCGCCAGCAGCTTGGCCGGGACAGGGGGCAACAGAGGTGAAGCTTTCTTT.

This clonotype was observed at least ten times. V and J are TRBV5-5 and TRBJ2-1; 13 positions match TRBD2. This CDR3 has 15 residues. Germline-derived CDR1 and CDR2 are SGHKS and YYEKEE (reference sequence). With 0 bases clipped from V and 6 bases from J, the junction kept 0 bases outside the gene matches. CDR3 sequence: CASSLGLAGGNEQFF. The DNA of the CDR3 is TGTGCCAGCAGCTTGGGACTAGCGGGAGGCAATGAGCAGTTCTTC.

This clonotype was detected many times. This sequence joins TRBV6-5 and TRBJ1-6; no reliable D call. The germline CDR1 and CDR2 sequences are MNHEY and SVGAGI. The germline V and J ends were trimmed by 8 bases and 8 bases, with 13 bases remaining between them. The CDR3 contains 13 residues. CDR3 in amino acids: CASRPPWDSPLHF. DNA for the CDR3: TGTGCCAGCCGTCCGCCTTGGGATTCACCCCTCCACTTT.

V is TRBV18 and J is TRBJ2-1; TRBD1 matches at 9 bases. The V and J ends lost 8 bases and 6 bases, in that order; junction bases with no gene match: 17. This CDR3 comprises 17 residues. Per germline, CDR1 KGHSH and CDR2 LQKENI. DNA for the CDR3: TGTGCCAGCCAACCCATTGCCGGGACAGGGTCATCCAATGAGCAGTTCTTC. It yields the protein CASQPIAGTGSSNEQFF. Full variable domain (missing parts from reference TRBV18 and TRBJ2-1): NAGVMQNPRHLVRRRGQEARLRCSPMKGHSHVYWYRQLPEEGLKFMVYLQKENIIDESGMPKERFSAEFPKEGPSILRIQQVVRGDSAAYFCASQPIAGTGSSNEQFFGPGTRLTVL.

Details on this clonotype: One junction end disagrees with the germline gene, perhaps due to a read error. The genes are TRBV6-6 and TRBJ1-2; TRBD1 might be the D (6 bases). Germline loops: CDR1 MNHNY, CDR2 SVGAGI (reference sequence). CDR3 size: 14 residues. The CDR3 nucleotides read TGTGCCAGCAGTTACGTTAGGACAGACTATGGCGACACCTTC. As protein: CASSYVRTDYGDTF.

The chain links TRBV3-1 to TRBJ2-1, with D tentatively TRBD2 (5 bases). Germline lookup yields CDR1 LGHDT and CDR2 YNNKEL (reference sequence). V lost 0 bases and J 7 bases, leaving 13 bases between the germline ends. The length of the CDR3 is 15 residues. The CDR3 is CASSQESGRANEQFF. CDR3 in DNA: TGTGCCAGCAGCCAAGAGAGTGGGAGAGCAAATGAGCAGTTCTTC.

Ten or more counts support this clonotype. The V and J genes are TRBV12-3 or TRBV12-4 and TRBJ1-2, with D uncertain. The CDR3 spans 10 residues. Trimming shortened V by 10 bases and J by 2 bases, and 5 bases separated the two germline ends. The CDR3 DNA sequence: TGTGCCACCGGGAACTATGGCTACACCTTC. Translation: CATGNYGYTF.

This clonotype was counted only a few times. V is TRBV6-1 and J is TRBJ2-1; 13 bases are a match to TRBD2. CDR1 is MNHNS and CDR2 is SASEGT in the germline V gene. The CDR3 totals 15 residues. The trim removed 5 bases at V and 7 bases at J, leaving 5 bases unmatched. The CDR3 bases are TGTGCCAGCAGTCGGACTAGCGGGAGAGGTAATGAGCAGTTCTTC. The encoded protein is CASSRTSGRGNEQFF.

There are a few counts of this clonotype. The CDR3 nucleotides are TGCAGTGCCAGAACAGTGGACATTCAGTACTTC. It yields the protein CSARTVDIQYF. The gene calls are TRBV20-1 and TRBJ2-4; D gene unclear. The CDR3 consists of 11 residues. Germline lookup yields CDR1 DFQATT and CDR2 SNEGSKA (reference sequence). With 6 bases removed from V and 8 bases from J, the gap between germline ends came to 11 bases.

At least ten counts were recorded for this clonotype. The chain couples TRBV5-4 to TRBJ1-6, with unresolved D. CDR3 length: 12 residues. V lost 3 bases and J lost 7, with 5 bases in between. Germline lookup yields CDR1 SGHNT and CDR2 YYREEE (reference sequence). The CDR3 bases are TGTGCCAGCAGCTCCGCGAATTCACCCCTCCACTTT. Its protein is CASSSANSPLHF.

This clonotype was detected ten times or more. CDR3: CASRSSDRNTEAFF. In DNA form, the CDR3 reads TGTGCCAGCAGATCCTCCGACAGGAACACTGAAGCTTTCTTT. The rearrangement links TRBV12-3 or TRBV12-4 to TRBJ1-1, with D possibly being TRBD1 (5 bases). The CDR3 covers 14 residues. V was cut by 6 bases and J by 1 base, with 12 bases left in between.

The table lists this clonotype with a few counts. V is TRBV2 and J is TRBJ2-2; the D gene is possibly TRBD1 (5 bases). The germline CDR1 and CDR2 sequences are SNHLY and FYNNEI. The CDR3 spans 14 residues. Trimming stripped 2 bases from V and 8 bases from J, with 12 bases between. The DNA of the CDR3 is TGTGCCAGCAGTGAAACAGGAGAAAGGGGGGAGCTGTTTTTT. Its protein is CASSETGERGELFF.

The chain carries TRBV7-9 and TRBJ2-2; 14 bases line up with TRBD2. V lost 5 bases and J lost 14; bases outside the gene matches: 13. In germline, CDR1 is SEHNR, CDR2 FQNEAQ (reference sequence). The CDR3 has 16 residues. CDR3 bases: TGTGCCAGCAGCACACCGGGACTAGCGGGAGCTAACGACCTGTTTTTT. It codes for CASSTPGLAGANDLFF. The full variable domain, with the rest looked up from reference TRBV7-9 and TRBJ2-2, is DTGVSQNPRHKITKRGQNVTFRCDPISEHNRLYWYRQTLGQGPEFLTYFQNEAQLEKSRLLSDRFSAERPKGSFSTLEIQRTEQGDSAMYLCASSTPGLAGANDLFFGEGSRLTVL.

Only a few counts were recorded for this clonotype. V gene TRBV29-1 combines with J gene TRBJ2-7; D tentatively fits TRBD1 or TRBD2 (5 bases each). This CDR3 is built from 13 residues. The germline V and J ends were trimmed by 3 bases and 6 bases, with 15 bases remaining between them. In germline, CDR1 is SQVTM, CDR2 ANQGSEA. CDR3 DNA: TGCAGCGTTGACGAGGGGATGAACCGCGAGCAGTACTTC. Its protein is CSVDEGMNREQYF.

This clonotype was counted between two and nine times. J is TRBJ2-7 and V is TRBV4-1; 10 bases agree with TRBD2. Germline values: CDR1 MGHRA, CDR2 YSYEKL. The CDR3 runs to 15 residues. Trimming removed 2 bases from V and 5 bases from J; junction bases left unmatched: 6. The CDR3: CASSQSQREGHEQYF. Here the CDR3 DNA reads TGCGCCAGCAGCCAAAGCCAGCGGGAGGGCCACGAGCAGTACTTC.

The chain carries TRBV14 and TRBJ2-7, with 7 bases that match TRBD1. The CDR3 covers 16 residues. Germline V gene sequence: CDR1 SGHDN, CDR2 FVKESK. After removal of 4 bases from V and 4 bases from J, the junction contained 13 bases not matched to a gene. CDR3 sequence: CASSLKVRDRRYEQYF. DNA for the CDR3: TGTGCCAGCAGCCTTAAGGTCCGGGACAGACGATACGAGCAGTACTTC.